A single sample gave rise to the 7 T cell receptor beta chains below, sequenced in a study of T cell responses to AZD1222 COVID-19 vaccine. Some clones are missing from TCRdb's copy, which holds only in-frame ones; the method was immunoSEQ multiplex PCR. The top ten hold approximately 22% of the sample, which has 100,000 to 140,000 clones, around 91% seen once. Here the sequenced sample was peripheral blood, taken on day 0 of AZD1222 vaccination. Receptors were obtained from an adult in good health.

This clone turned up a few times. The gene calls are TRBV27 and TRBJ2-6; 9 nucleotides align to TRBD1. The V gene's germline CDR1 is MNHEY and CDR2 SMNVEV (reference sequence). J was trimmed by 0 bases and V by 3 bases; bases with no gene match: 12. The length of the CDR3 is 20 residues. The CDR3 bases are TGTGCCAGCAGTTTCCTCCCCTTCGGGACAGGGTCCTCTGGGGCCAACGTCCTGACTTTC. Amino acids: CASSFLPFGTGSSGANVLTF.

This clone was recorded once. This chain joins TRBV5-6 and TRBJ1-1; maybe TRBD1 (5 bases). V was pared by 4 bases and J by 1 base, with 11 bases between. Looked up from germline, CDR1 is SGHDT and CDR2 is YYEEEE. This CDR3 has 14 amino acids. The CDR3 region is CASSGDARNTEAFF. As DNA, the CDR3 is TGTGCCAGCAGCGGGGACGCACGGAACACTGAAGCTTTCTTT.

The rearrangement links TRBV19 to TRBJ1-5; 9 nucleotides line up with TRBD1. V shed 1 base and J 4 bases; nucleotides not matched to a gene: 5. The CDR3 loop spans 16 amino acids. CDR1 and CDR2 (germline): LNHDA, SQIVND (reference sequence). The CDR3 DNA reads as TGTGCCAGTAGTATAGTGGGGGGACAGGGAAATCAGCCCCAGCATTTT. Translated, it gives CASSIVGGQGNQPQHF. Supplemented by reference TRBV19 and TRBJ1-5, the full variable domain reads DGGITQSPKYLFRKEGQNVTLSCEQNLNHDAMYWYRQDPGQGLRLIYYSQIVNDFQKGDIAEGYSVSREKKESFPLTVTSAQKNPTAFYLCASSIVGGQGNQPQHFGDGTRLSIL.

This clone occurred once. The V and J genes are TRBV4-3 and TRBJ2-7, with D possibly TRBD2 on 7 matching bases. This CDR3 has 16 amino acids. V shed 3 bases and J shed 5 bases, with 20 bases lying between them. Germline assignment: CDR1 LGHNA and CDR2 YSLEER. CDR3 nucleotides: TGCGCCAGCAGCCAGTTGAGTGGGGGGGGCAGGGACGAGCAGTACTTC. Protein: CASSQLSGGGRDEQYF.

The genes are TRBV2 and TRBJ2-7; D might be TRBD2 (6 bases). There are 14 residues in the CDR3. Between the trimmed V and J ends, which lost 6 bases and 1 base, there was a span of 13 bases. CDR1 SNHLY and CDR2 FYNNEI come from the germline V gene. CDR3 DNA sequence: TGTGCCAGCAGCTGGGACTTGACGTCCTACGAGCAGTACTTC. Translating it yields CASSWDLTSYEQYF.

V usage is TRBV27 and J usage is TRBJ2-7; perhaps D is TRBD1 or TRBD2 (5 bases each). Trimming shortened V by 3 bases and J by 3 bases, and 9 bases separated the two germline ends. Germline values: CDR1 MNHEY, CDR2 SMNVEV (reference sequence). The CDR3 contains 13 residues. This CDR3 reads CASSLGRYYEQYF. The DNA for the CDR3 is TGTGCCAGCAGTTTGGGACGCTACTACGAGCAGTACTTC.

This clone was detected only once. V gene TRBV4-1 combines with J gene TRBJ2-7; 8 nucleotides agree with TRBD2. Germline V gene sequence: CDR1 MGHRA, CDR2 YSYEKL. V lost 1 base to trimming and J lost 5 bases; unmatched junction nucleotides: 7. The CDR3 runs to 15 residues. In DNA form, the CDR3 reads TGCGCCAGCAGCCAAGTCGGCGGGGGGTCCCACGAGCAGTACTTC. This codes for CASSQVGGGSHEQYF.